These 2 T cell receptor beta chains were all obtained from the same sample, sequenced in a study of T cells after yellow fever vaccination. A single record per CDR3 protein comes from TCRdb applying MiXCR to the 5' RACE reads. This sample has about 160,000 distinct CDR3 sequences, with 6% to 7.5% found just once. The sequencing used CD4+ T cells sorted from PBMCs, collected 5 days after the first yellow fever vaccination. These TCRs come from a man aged 18 to 29 who received the YFV17D yellow fever vaccine.

The chain is built from TRBV4-2 and TRBJ2-1; 14 bases are a match to TRBD2. This CDR3 is 18 amino acids long. The V gene end was trimmed by 4 bases and the J gene end by 0 bases; junction bases not matched to a gene: 5. CDR1 is LGHNA and CDR2 is YNFKEQ in the germline V gene. The CDR3 protein is CASSRGLAGGLSYNEQFF. The DNA for the CDR3 is TGTGCCAGCAGCCGAGGACTAGCGGGGGGCCTCTCCTACAATGAGCAGTTCTTC.

This clonotype was seen ten or more times. V is TRBV20-1 and J is TRBJ1-2; D not resolved. Germline V gene sequence: CDR1 DFQATT, CDR2 SNEGSKA (reference sequence). The CDR3 contains 12 residues. Trimming took 6 bases from V and 0 from J, leaving 8 bases between them. CDR3 loop: CSAPEANYGYTF. In DNA form, the CDR3 reads TGCAGTGCCCCAGAAGCTAACTATGGCTACACCTTC.